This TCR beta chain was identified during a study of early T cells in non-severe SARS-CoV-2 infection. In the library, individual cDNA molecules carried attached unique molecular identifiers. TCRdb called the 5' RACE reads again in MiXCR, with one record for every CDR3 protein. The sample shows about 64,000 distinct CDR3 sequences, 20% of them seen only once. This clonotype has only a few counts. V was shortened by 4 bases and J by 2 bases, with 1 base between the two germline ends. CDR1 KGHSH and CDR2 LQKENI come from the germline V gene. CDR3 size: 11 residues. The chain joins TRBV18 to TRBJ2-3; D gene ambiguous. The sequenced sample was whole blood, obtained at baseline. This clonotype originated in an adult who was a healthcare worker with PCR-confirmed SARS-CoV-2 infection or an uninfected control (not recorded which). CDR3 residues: CASSHTDTQYF. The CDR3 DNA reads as TGTGCCAGCTCACACACAGATACGCAGTATTTT.